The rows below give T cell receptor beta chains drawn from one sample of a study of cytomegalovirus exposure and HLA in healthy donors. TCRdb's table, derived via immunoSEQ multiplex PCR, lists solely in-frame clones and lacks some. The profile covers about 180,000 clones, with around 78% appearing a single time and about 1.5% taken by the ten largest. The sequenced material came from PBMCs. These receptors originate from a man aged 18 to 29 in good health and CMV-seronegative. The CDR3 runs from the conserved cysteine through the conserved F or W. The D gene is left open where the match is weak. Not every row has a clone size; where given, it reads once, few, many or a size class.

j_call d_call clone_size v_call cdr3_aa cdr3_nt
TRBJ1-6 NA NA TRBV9 CASSVGPQGSQDSPLHF TGTGCCAGCAGCGTAGGACCCCAGGGTTCACAGGATTCACCCCTCCACTTT
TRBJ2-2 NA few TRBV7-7 CASSPRTPATGGELFF TGTGCTAGCAGCCCCCGAACTCCTGCCACGGGCGGGGAGCTGTTTTTT
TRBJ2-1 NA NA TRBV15 CATSRDRLAPSHNEQFF TGTGCCACCAGCAGAGATAGGCTAGCCCCTAGCCATAATGAGCAGTTCTTC
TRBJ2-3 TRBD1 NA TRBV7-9 CASSFSEGTGITDTQYF TGTGCCAGCAGCTTTAGCGAAGGGACAGGGATCACAGATACGCAGTATTTT
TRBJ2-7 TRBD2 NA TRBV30 CAWSGRLAGGGHEQYF TGTGCCTGGAGTGGACGACTAGCGGGAGGAGGCCACGAGCAGTATTTC
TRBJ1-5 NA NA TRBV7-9 CASSRDFNQPQHF TGTGCCAGCAGCAGGGACTTTAATCAGCCCCAGCATTTT
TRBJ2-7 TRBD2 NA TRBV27 CASSFSGGYIPYEQYF TGTGCCAGCAGTTTTTCGGGGGGGTATATTCCCTACGAGCAGTACTTC
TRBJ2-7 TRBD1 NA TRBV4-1 CASSQETGGAYEQYF TGCGCCAGCAGCCAAGAGACAGGGGGGGCCTACGAGCAGTACTTC
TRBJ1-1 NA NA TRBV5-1 CASSLGPNTEAFF TGCGCCAGCAGCTTGGGGCCGAACACTGAAGCTTTCTTT
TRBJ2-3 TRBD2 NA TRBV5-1 CASNRLAGGADTQYF TGCGCCAGCAACAGACTAGCGGGAGGCGCAGATACGCAGTATTTT
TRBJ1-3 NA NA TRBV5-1 CASSFERPTDTIYF TGCGCCAGCAGCTTCGAACGCCCTACGGACACCATATATTTT
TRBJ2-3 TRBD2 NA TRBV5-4 CASSKGLAGGTDTQYF TGTGCCAGCAGCAAAGGACTAGCGGGGGGCACAGATACGCAGTATTTT
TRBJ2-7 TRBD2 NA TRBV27 CASSFRLAGVNEQYF TGTGCCAGCAGTTTTAGACTAGCGGGAGTGAACGAGCAGTACTTC
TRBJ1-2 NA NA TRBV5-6 CASKRISVQAGVNYGYTF TGTGCCAGCAAGAGAATCAGTGTCCAGGCCGGTGTTAACTATGGCTACACCTTC
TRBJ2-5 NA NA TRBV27 CASSPQGLQETQYF TGTGCCAGCAGTCCGCAGGGACTGCAAGAGACCCAGTACTTC
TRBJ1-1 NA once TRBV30 CAWSVWGPNTEAFF TGTGCCTGGAGTGTCTGGGGCCCGAACACTGAAGCTTTCTTT
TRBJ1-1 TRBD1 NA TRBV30 CAWSPDREAFF TGTGCCTGGAGTCCGGACAGGGAAGCTTTCTTT
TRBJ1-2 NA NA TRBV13 CASSPRVVDYGYTF TGTGCCAGCAGCCCCCGGGTGGTAGACTATGGCTACACCTTC
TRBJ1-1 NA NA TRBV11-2 CASSLDRNTEAFF TGTGCCAGCAGCTTAGACAGGAACACTGAAGCTTTCTTT
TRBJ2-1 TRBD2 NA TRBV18 CASSPPRTSGNEQFF TGTGCCAGCTCACCGCCGAGGACTAGCGGAAATGAGCAGTTCTTC
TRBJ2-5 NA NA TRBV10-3 CAINRVSSETQYF TGTGCCATCAATCGGGTATCCTCGGAGACCCAGTACTTC
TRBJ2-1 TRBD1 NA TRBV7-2 CASSSGQPDNEQFF TGTGCCAGCAGCTCGGGACAGCCAGACAATGAGCAGTTCTTC
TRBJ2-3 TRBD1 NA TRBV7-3 CASSRRDRGSETQYF TGTGCCAGCAGCCGGAGAGACAGGGGCTCAGAGACGCAGTATTTT
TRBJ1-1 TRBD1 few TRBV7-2 CASSGSPWTGGNTEAFF TGTGCCAGCAGCGGGTCGCCTTGGACAGGGGGCAACACTGAAGCTTTCTTT
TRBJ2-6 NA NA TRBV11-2 CASSLPGSSGANVLTF TGTGCCAGCAGCTTACCGGGATCCTCTGGGGCCAACGTCCTGACTTTC
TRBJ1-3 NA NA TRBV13 CASTRLAGNTIYF TGTGCCAGCACTCGTCTCGCGGGAAACACCATATATTTT
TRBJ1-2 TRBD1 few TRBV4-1 CASSQRTGDGGYTF TGCGCCAGCAGCCAAAGGACAGGGGACGGTGGCTACACCTTC
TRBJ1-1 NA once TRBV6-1 CASSEQGYTEAFF TGTGCCAGCAGTGAACAGGGGTACACTGAAGCTTTCTTT
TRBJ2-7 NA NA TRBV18 CASSPRGGDYEQYF TGTGCCAGCTCACCACGAGGCGGGGACTACGAGCAGTACTTC
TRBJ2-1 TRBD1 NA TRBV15 CATSRRDRGFGEQFF TGTGCCACCAGCAGAAGAGACAGGGGATTCGGTGAGCAGTTCTTC
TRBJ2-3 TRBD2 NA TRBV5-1 CASSKLAGGTDTQYF TGCGCCAGCAGCAAACTAGCGGGAGGCACAGATACGCAGTATTTT
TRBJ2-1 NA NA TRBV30 CAWSVGSSYNEQFF TGTGCCTGGAGTGTAGGGAGCTCCTACAATGAGCAGTTCTTC
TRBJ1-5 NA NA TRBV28 CASSLGQGGQPQHF TGTGCCAGCAGTTTGGGGCAGGGAGGTCAGCCCCAGCATTTT
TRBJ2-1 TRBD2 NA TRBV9 CASSFTGTSGDEQFF TGTGCCAGCAGCTTCACCGGGACTAGCGGGGATGAGCAGTTCTTC
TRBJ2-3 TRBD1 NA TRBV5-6 CASSLGGQGTDTQYF TGTGCCAGCAGCTTGGGGGGACAGGGGACGGATACGCAGTATTTT
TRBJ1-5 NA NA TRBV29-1 CSARRGDQPQHF TGCAGCGCACGCAGGGGAGATCAGCCCCAGCATTTT
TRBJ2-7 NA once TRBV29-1 CSGARGVDEQYF TGCAGCGGCGCCAGGGGTGTCGACGAGCAGTACTTC
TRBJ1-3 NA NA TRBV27 CASSLSGISSGNTIYF TGTGCCAGCAGTTTATCCGGTATCTCCTCTGGAAACACCATATATTTT
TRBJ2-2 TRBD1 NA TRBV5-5 CASSPTRAGGPGELFF TGTGCCAGCAGCCCGACTCGGGCAGGGGGTCCCGGGGAGCTGTTTTTT
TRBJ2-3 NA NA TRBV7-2 CASSLLAPTDTQYF TGTGCCAGCAGCTTACTAGCACCCACAGATACGCAGTATTTT
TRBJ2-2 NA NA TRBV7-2 CASSPPGLANTGELFF TGTGCCAGCAGCCCACCGGGACTGGCGAACACCGGGGAGCTGTTTTTT
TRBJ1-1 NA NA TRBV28 CASSSYSGHLEAFF TGTGCCAGCAGTTCCTATTCGGGACACTTAGAGGCTTTCTTT
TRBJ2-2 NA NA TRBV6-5 CASSVSGAGELFF TGTGCCAGCAGTGTGTCCGGTGCCGGGGAGCTGTTTTTT
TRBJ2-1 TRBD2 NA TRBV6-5 CASTWEAGSYNEQFF TGTGCCAGCACCTGGGAAGCGGGGTCCTACAATGAGCAGTTCTTC
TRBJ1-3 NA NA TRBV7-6 CASRASGNTIYF TGTGCCAGCAGGGCCTCCGGGAACACCATATATTTT
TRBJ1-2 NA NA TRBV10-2 CASSPQGLNYGYTF TGCGCCAGCAGTCCTCAGGGGCTAAACTATGGCTACACCTTC
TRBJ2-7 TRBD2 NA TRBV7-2 CASSPRTSGGGSYEQYF TGTGCCAGCAGCCCCCGGACTAGCGGGGGGGGAAGCTACGAGCAGTACTTC
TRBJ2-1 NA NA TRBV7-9 CASSREGSRFF TGTGCCAGCAGCCGTGAGGGAAGTCGGTTCTTC
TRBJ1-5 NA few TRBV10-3 CAITGGANQPQHF TGTGCCATCACTGGGGGGGCCAATCAGCCCCAGCATTTT
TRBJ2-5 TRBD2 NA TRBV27 CASSLSAQGSGSQETQYF TGTGCCAGCAGTTTATCCGCCCAGGGTAGCGGGTCCCAAGAGACCCAGTACTTC